These 28 T cell receptor beta chains came from one sample sequenced in a study of sequential checkpoint blockade in melanoma. The repertoire was sequenced with immunoSEQ multiplex PCR; TCRdb's copy has only in-frame clones and lacks some. Of a few thousand clones in the sample, approximately 20% were seen once. This sample's treatment: randomized to nivolumab then ipilimumab (arm A) or the reverse (arm B). The source was tumor tissue (inferred from file names), collected from a patient given nivolumab and ipilimumab in sequence. These receptors were obtained from a human donor with melanoma.

This clone is judged medium-sized. The chain recombines TRBV18 with TRBJ1-2; D unresolved. The germline CDR1 and CDR2 sequences are KGHSH and LQKENI. This CDR3 is built from 14 residues. V lost 3 bases, J lost 4 bases, and 12 bases lay in between. This CDR3 is CASSPPTESYGYTF. The CDR3 DNA follows: TGTGCCAGCTCACCCCCCACCGAAAGCTATGGCTACACCTTC. Looking up the rest from reference TRBV18 and TRBJ1-2 gives the full variable domain: NAGVMQNPRHLVRRRGQEARLRCSPMKGHSHVYWYRQLPEEGLKFMVYLQKENIIDESGMPKERFSAEFPKEGPSILRIQQVVRGDSAAYFCASSPPTESYGYTFGSGTRLTVV.

By share, this clone ranks as medium-sized. The V gene is TRBV19, the J gene TRBJ1-2; D is unresolved. Trimming pared 2 bases from V and 1 base from J, leaving 8 bases between. Germline V lookup: CDR1 LNHDA, CDR2 SQIVND (reference sequence). The CDR3 covers 14 residues. CDR3 bases: TGTGCCAGTAGTATATCGGGGAATAACTATGGCTACACCTTC. Its translation: CASSISGNNYGYTF.

This clone is classed as medium-sized. This chain uses TRBV11-3 with TRBJ1-1; D is uncertain. V gave up 3 bases and J gave up 2 bases, with 10 bases separating them. This CDR3 has 14 amino acids. CDR1 SGHNT and CDR2 YENEEA come from the germline V gene. CDR3 in amino acids: CASSFLTNNTEAFF. For the CDR3, the DNA is TGTGCCAGCAGCTTCCTGACAAATAACACTGAAGCTTTCTTT.

V usage is TRBV19 and J usage is TRBJ1-4; D is undetermined. The CDR3 length is 11 residues. Trimming removed 10 bases from V and 7 bases from J, with 10 bases in between. The germline gives CDR1 LNHDA, CDR2 SQIVND (reference sequence). The CDR3 nucleotides read TGTGCCACGGCCCAGGTTGAAAAACTGTTTTTT. Its protein is CATAQVEKLFF.

This clone is categorized as medium-sized. CDR3 loop: CASSFLGGSYEQYF. The CDR3 DNA reads TGTGCCAGCAGCTTCCTGGGGGGCTCCTACGAGCAGTACTTC. This chain uses TRBV11-3 with TRBJ2-7; D might be TRBD2 (6 bases). Germline V gives CDR1 SGHNT, CDR2 YENEEA. Deletions cut 3 bases from V and 0 bases from J, with 9 bases between. The CDR3 has 14 amino acids.

This clone has ten or more counts. The chain links TRBV11-3 to TRBJ1-5; the D is unclear. Trimming shortened V by 6 bases and J by 3 bases, and 15 bases separated the two germline ends. Germline CDR1 SGHNT, CDR2 YENEEA. This CDR3 region has 15 residues. CDR3 amino acids: CASRKRTVTNQPQHF. In DNA, the CDR3 is TGTGCCAGCAGAAAGAGGACGGTCACCAATCAGCCCCAGCATTTT.

This clone was counted a few times. The CDR3 DNA reads as TGTGCCAGCAGTGGGGGGACAGGGCGGGCCGGGGAGCTGTTTTTT. It encodes CASSGGTGRAGELFF. The chain couples TRBV25-1 to TRBJ2-2; 9 bases map to TRBD1. Germline CDR1 is MGHDK and CDR2 is SYGVNS. V dropped 4 bases and J dropped 6; count of bases not matched to a gene: 6. There are 15 residues in the CDR3.

This clone was observed a handful of times. This chain uses TRBV28 with TRBJ1-1; TRBD1 is a possible D gene (6 bases). The CDR3 contains 15 residues. Germline assignment: CDR1 MDHEN and CDR2 SYDVKM. The V and J ends lost 4 bases and 4 bases respectively, with 16 bases between them. The CDR3 region has the DNA TGTGCCAGCAGTTCTCCCCGTACAGGGAGCACTGAAGCTTTCTTT. Its translation: CASSSPRTGSTEAFF.

This clone occurred a few times. DNA for the CDR3: TGTGCCACCAGCAGAGCCGGGACAGGCCTCACCGGGGAGCTGTTTTTT. Protein product: CATSRAGTGLTGELFF. This chain connects TRBV15 to TRBJ2-2; 8 nucleotides align to TRBD1. The CDR3 is 16 residues long. V lost 1 base to trimming and J lost 4 bases; unmatched junction nucleotides: 5. Looked up from germline, CDR1 is LNHNV and CDR2 is YYDKDF (reference sequence).

This clone was recorded at least ten times. The chain combines TRBV11-3 with TRBJ1-2, with 10 bases aligning to TRBD1. This CDR3 contains 14 residues. Germline CDR1 is SGHNT and CDR2 is YENEEA. The ends lost 6 bases at V and 4 bases at J; junction bases unmatched: 5. The CDR3 spells CASRRQGAVYGYTF. CDR3 DNA: TGTGCCAGCAGGAGACAGGGGGCGGTCTATGGCTACACCTTC.

The rearrangement joins TRBV19 to TRBJ2-1; D unresolved. The CDR3 consists of 12 residues. Trimming stripped 5 bases from V and 6 bases from J, with 8 bases between. CDR1 is LNHDA, CDR2 SQIVND, per germline (reference sequence). The CDR3 reads CASSVGFNEQFF. The CDR3 nucleotides are TGTGCCAGTAGTGTAGGATTCAATGAGCAGTTCTTC. Together with reference TRBV19 and TRBJ2-1, the CDR3 gives the full variable domain: DGGITQSPKYLFRKEGQNVTLSCEQNLNHDAMYWYRQDPGQGLRLIYYSQIVNDFQKGDIAEGYSVSREKKESFPLTVTSAQKNPTAFYLCASSVGFNEQFFGPGTRLTVL.

The chain carries TRBV28 and TRBJ1-5; perhaps TRBD1 as D (5 bases). The CDR3 has 16 residues. Germline-derived CDR1 and CDR2 are MDHEN and SYDVKM. V was cut by 1 base and J by 1 base, with 11 bases left in between. As DNA, the CDR3 is TGTGCCAGCAGTTTATTGTCAGGGATGAGCAATCAGCCCCAGCATTTT. It translates to CASSLLSGMSNQPQHF.

This clone came up a few times. This chain links TRBV19 with TRBJ2-4, with D uncertain. The germline CDR1 and CDR2 sequences are LNHDA and SQIVND (reference sequence). This CDR3 contains 14 residues. V was clipped by 9 bases and J by 5 bases, with 17 bases between them. The DNA for the CDR3 is TGTGCCAGCAAGCCCCAGGTGAACGAAAACATTCAGTACTTC. Encoded protein: CASKPQVNENIQYF. The full variable domain, with the rest looked up from reference TRBV19 and TRBJ2-4, is DGGITQSPKYLFRKEGQNVTLSCEQNLNHDAMYWYRQDPGQGLRLIYYSQIVNDFQKGDIAEGYSVSREKKESFPLTVTSAQKNPTAFYLCASKPQVNENIQYFGAGTRLSVL.

This clone was observed a handful of times. The rearrangement uses TRBV6-8 and TRBJ1-5; D is perhaps TRBD1 (5 bases). Germline CDR1 and CDR2: MNHGY and SAAAGT. This CDR3 spans 16 amino acids. V shed 6 bases and J shed 9 bases, with 24 bases lying between them. This CDR3 is CASRPTTGQSLRPQHF. Written as DNA, the CDR3 is TGTGCCAGCAGGCCCACCACCGGACAATCCCTGCGGCCCCAGCATTTT.

In DNA form, the CDR3 reads TGTGCCAGCAGCCGCCAGACAGGGATCTCTGGGGCCAACGTCCTGACTTTC. The encoded protein is CASSRQTGISGANVLTF. The chain combines TRBV6-8 with TRBJ2-6, with 7 bases identical to TRBD1. This CDR3 region has 17 residues. In germline, CDR1 is MNHGY, CDR2 SAAAGT. With V trimmed by 6 bases and J by 0 bases, 8 bases remained unmatched.

The V and J genes are TRBV28 and TRBJ1-1; a weak D match, TRBD1 (6 bases). The ends were cut back, 5 bases at V and 2 bases at J, with 15 bases in the middle. Germline V gene lookup returns CDR1 MDHEN and CDR2 SYDVKM. There are 15 residues in the CDR3. CDR3 region: CASSVGGAINTEAFF. The CDR3 nucleotides read TGTGCCAGCAGTGTGGGGGGGGCCATAAACACTGAAGCTTTCTTT.

This clone was counted between two and nine times. The chain is built from TRBV18 and TRBJ2-6; 7 positions agree with TRBD1. The V gene's germline CDR1 is KGHSH and CDR2 LQKENI. V lost 0 bases, J lost 0 bases, and 2 bases stayed unmatched. CDR3 length: 17 residues. The CDR3 spells CASSPPTGSSGANVLTF. The CDR3 nucleotides are TGTGCCAGCTCACCACCGACAGGGAGCTCTGGGGCCAACGTCCTGACTTTC.

The CDR3 here is CASSPRKGSSDTQYF. DNA for the CDR3: TGCGCCAGCAGCCCTAGGAAGGGGTCGTCAGATACGCAGTATTTT. The chain employs TRBV5-1 and TRBJ2-3; a weak D match, TRBD1 (5 bases). There are 15 residues in the CDR3. CDR1 and CDR2 from the germline V gene are SGHRS and YFSETQ. Trimming removed 4 bases at V and 4 bases at J, with 16 bases between.

This clone was observed many times. The chain has TRBV11-3 and TRBJ2-1; 10 bases are shared with TRBD1. Germline CDR1 and CDR2: SGHNT and YENEEA. The CDR3 is 18 amino acids. The V segment lost 3 bases and the J segment 5 bases; nucleotides outside the gene matches: 13. The CDR3 is CASSLGRDRGLAHNEQFF. CDR3 sequence (DNA): TGTGCCAGCAGCTTGGGTAGGGACAGGGGACTCGCACACAATGAGCAGTTCTTC.

This clone was picked up a small number of times. The CDR3 DNA is TGTGCCAGCAGGTCGGCAGAGAACACTGAAGCTTTCTTT. It encodes CASRSAENTEAFF. The chain employs TRBV9 and TRBJ1-1; D unclear. The CDR3 runs 13 residues. Germline assignment: CDR1 SGDLS and CDR2 YYNGEE. Deletions cut 5 bases from V and 1 base from J, with 9 bases between. Together with reference TRBV9 and TRBJ1-1, the CDR3 gives the full variable domain: DSGVTQTPKHLITATGQRVTLRCSPRSGDLSVYWYQQSLDQGLQFLIQYYNGEERAKGNILERFSAQQFPDLHSELNLSSLELGDSALYFCASRSAENTEAFFGQGTRLTVV.

This chain uses TRBV30 with TRBJ2-7, with D possibly being TRBD1 (5 bases). V was cut by 3 bases and J by 4 bases, with 10 bases left in between. CDR3 length: 12 amino acids. Germline values: CDR1 GTSNPN, CDR2 SVGIG (reference sequence). The CDR3 sequence: CAWRDDSYEQYF. The DNA of the CDR3 is TGTGCCTGGAGGGATGACAGTTACGAGCAGTACTTC.

This clone was found many times. The chain links TRBV11-3 to TRBJ2-7; TRBD1 aligns across 7 bases. CDR3 length: 15 amino acids. The germline CDR1 and CDR2 sequences are SGHNT and YENEEA. J lost 7 bases, V lost 5 bases, and 14 bases had no gene match. The DNA of the CDR3 is TGTGCCAGCAGCCCCTCCTCGACAGGGACGGAGGAGCAGTACTTC. This encodes CASSPSSTGTEEQYF.

The rearrangement links TRBV6-8 to TRBJ2-3, with 9 positions matching TRBD2. J was trimmed by 2 bases and V by 7 bases; bases with no gene match: 7. The germline V gene encodes CDR1 MNHGY and CDR2 SAAAGT. CDR3 size: 15 residues. CDR3 sequence (DNA): TGTGCCAGCATGGCGGCGGGGGGGTACACAGATACGCAGTATTTT. This gives the protein CASMAAGGYTDTQYF.

This clone was seen more than once but under ten times. The chain has TRBV9 and TRBJ1-1; 8 nucleotides line up with TRBD1. CDR3 length equals 15 residues. CDR1 is SGDLS and CDR2 is YYNGEE in the germline V gene. V dropped 4 bases and J dropped 4; count of bases not matched to a gene: 9. The CDR3 DNA reads as TGTGCCAGCAGCACCCGACAGGGGCCCAGCACTGAAGCTTTCTTT. It translates to CASSTRQGPSTEAFF.

This clone was observed at least ten times. This chain links TRBV7-1 with TRBJ2-1; D perhaps matches TRBD2 (5 bases). TRBV7-1 is treated as an ORF (open reading frame) with a function not yet certain. The CDR3 covers 18 residues. V lost 5 bases, J lost 0 bases, and 20 bases lay in between. The CDR3 sequence: CASSQRAEAFSSYNEQFF. The CDR3 DNA follows: TGTGCCAGCAGCCAGAGGGCTGAGGCCTTTAGCTCCTACAATGAGCAGTTCTTC.

This clone was seen many times. The chain combines TRBV11-3 with TRBJ2-5; TRBD1 might be the D (6 bases). The V end was cut by 5 bases, the J end by 2 bases, with 15 bases between. Germline values: CDR1 SGHNT, CDR2 YENEEA. This CDR3 comprises 15 residues. CDR3: CASSKDRRLQETQYF. Here the CDR3 DNA reads TGTGCCAGCAGCAAAGACAGGAGACTTCAAGAGACCCAGTACTTC.

The chain uses TRBV21-1 and TRBJ2-7; TRBD1 is the table's D call, not checked against the DNA. TRBV21-1 constitutes a pseudogene. The CDR3 has 17 amino acids. CDR3 sequence (DNA): TGTGCCAGCAGCCAAATTACTAGAATAGGACAGCACTACGAGCAGTACGTC. As protein: CASSQITRIGQHYEQYV.

With regard to this clone: A junction boundary mismatches the germline segment, possibly from a read error. V gene TRBV14 combines with J gene TRBJ2-7, with 8 bases aligning to TRBD1. The germline V gene encodes CDR1 SGHDN and CDR2 FVKESK. The CDR3 is 14 residues long. CDR3 amino acids: CASSRQGQSFEQYF. CDR3 in DNA: TGTGCCAGCAGTAGACAGGGGCAGTCCTTCGAGCAGTACTTC.